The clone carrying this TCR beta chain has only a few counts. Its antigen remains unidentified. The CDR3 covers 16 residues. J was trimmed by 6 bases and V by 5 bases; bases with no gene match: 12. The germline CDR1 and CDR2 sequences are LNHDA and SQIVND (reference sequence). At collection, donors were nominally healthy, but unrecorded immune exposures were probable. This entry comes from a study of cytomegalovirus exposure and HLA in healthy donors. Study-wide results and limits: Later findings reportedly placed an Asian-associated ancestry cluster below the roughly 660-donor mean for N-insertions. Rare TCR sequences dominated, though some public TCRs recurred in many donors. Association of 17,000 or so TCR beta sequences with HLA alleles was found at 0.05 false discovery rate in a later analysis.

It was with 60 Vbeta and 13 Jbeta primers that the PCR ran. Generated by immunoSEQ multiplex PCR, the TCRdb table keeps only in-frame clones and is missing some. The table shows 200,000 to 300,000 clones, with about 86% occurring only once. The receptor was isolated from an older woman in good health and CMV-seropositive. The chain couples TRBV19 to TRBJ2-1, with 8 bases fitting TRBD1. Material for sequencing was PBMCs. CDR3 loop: CASSPLDRGFANEQFF. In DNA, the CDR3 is TGTGCCAGTAGTCCCCTCGACAGGGGATTTGCCAATGAGCAGTTCTTC.